This TCR beta chain is from a study of OX40 agonist ivuxolimab in advanced cancers. Study as a whole: Enrolled patients in dose escalation had cancers that were hepatocellular carcinoma, melanoma, renal cell or head and neck cancer. In three patients, partial responses were observed, one with hepatocellular carcinoma and two with cutaneous melanoma. General observations from the study: At doses 0.1 to 3.0 mg/kg, CD4+ and CD8+ clones expanded.

The data were produced by immunoSEQ multiplex PCR, yet TCRdb's version contains in-frame clones alone and is incomplete. The sample shows tens of thousands of clones, about 90% of them seen only once. Trimming pared 5 bases from V and 1 base from J, leaving 17 bases between. CDR3 length: 16 residues. Germline values: CDR1 LNHDA, CDR2 SQIVND (reference sequence). Peripheral blood came from all dose cohorts at three timepoints. As regards this clone: Its target is unknown.

V is TRBV19 and J is TRBJ1-2; D call uncertain. Sample: CD4+ or CD8+ T cells sorted from blood, taken in a trial of the OX40 agonist ivuxolimab. This sequence originates from an adult with an advanced solid tumor such as melanoma, head and neck, liver or kidney cancer. DNA for the CDR3: TGTGCCAGTAGTCCGATGGCGGCAGGCAATAACTATGGCTACACCTTC. This encodes CASSPMAAGNNYGYTF.